The present entry profiles one T cell receptor (beta chain) with its context. What it binds is not known. The trim removed 5 bases at V and 6 bases at J, leaving 3 bases unmatched. This CDR3 contains 13 residues. Germline assignment: CDR1 SGHNT and CDR2 YENEEA. This record belongs to a study of cytomegalovirus exposure and HLA in healthy donors. General study points: Presence/absence analyses rested on an assumption that sequencing depth was roughly uniform across donors.

In the PCR, 60 Vbeta and 13 Jbeta primers were used. The method was immunoSEQ multiplex PCR; TCRdb's version includes in-frame clones alone and lacks a portion of them. The sample records about 140,000 clones, approximately 79% being singletons. Although they were nominally healthy when sampled, donors likely had unrecorded immune exposures. The source of this sequence is a woman aged 45-65 years in good health and CMV-seropositive. Material for sequencing was PBMCs. The chain joins TRBV11-3 to TRBJ2-1; 8 bases are shared with TRBD2. CDR3 in DNA: TGTGCCAGCAGCCGGGGGGGGAGCAATGAGCAGTTCTTC. Translated: CASSRGGSNEQFF.